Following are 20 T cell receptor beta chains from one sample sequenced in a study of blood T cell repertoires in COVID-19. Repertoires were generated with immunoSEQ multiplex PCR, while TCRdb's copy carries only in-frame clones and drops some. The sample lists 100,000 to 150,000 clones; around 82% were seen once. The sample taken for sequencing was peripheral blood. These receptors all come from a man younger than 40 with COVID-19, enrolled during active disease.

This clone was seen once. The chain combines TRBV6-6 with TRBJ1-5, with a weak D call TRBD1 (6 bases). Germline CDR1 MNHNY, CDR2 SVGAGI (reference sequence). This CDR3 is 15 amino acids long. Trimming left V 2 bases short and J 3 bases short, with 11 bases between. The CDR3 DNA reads TGTGCCAGCAGTTACACAGGGTCATTCAATCAGCCCCAGCATTTT. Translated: CASSYTGSFNQPQHF.

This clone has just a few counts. The CDR3 DNA reads TGTGCCAGCAGCCCCGGGACTAGCGCAACGCACTACGAGCAGTACTTC. Protein product: CASSPGTSATHYEQYF. The chain carries TRBV7-3 and TRBJ2-7, with TRBD2 matching over 10 bases. J lost 3 bases, V lost 5 bases, and 10 bases had no gene match. Germline CDR1 and CDR2: SGHTA and FQGTGA. The CDR3 extends over 16 amino acids.

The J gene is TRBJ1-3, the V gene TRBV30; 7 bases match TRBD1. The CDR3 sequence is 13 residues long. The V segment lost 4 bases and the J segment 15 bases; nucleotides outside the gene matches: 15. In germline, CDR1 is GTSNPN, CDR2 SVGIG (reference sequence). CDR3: CAWTSSRDRGQYF. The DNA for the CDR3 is TGTGCCTGGACCTCAAGCCGGGACAGAGGACAATATTTT.

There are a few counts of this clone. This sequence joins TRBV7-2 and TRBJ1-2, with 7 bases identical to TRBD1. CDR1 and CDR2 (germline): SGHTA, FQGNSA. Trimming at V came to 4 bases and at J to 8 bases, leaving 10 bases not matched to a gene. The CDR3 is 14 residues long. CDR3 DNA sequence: TGTGCCAGCAGCTCATCACGACAGGGAAGGGGCTACACCTTC. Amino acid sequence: CASSSSRQGRGYTF.

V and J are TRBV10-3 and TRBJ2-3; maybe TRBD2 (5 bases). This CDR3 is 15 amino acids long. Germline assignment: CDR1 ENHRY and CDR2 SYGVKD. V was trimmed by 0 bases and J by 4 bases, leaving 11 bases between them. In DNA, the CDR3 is TGTGCCATCAGTGAGTCGCCAGAAGCGGCAGATACGCAGTATTTT. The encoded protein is CAISESPEAADTQYF.

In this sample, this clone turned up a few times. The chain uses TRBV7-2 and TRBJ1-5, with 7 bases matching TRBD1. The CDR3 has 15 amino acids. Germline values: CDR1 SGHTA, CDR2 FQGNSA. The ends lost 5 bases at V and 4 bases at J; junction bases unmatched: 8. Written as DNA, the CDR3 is TGTGCCAGCAGCCCGATTCCGGGACAGAATCAGCCCCAGCATTTT. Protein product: CASSPIPGQNQPQHF. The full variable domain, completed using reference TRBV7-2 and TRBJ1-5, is GAGVSQSPSNKVTEKGKDVELRCDPISGHTALYWYRQSLGQGLEFLIYFQGNSAPDKSGLPSDRFSAERTGGSVSTLTIQRTQQEDSAVYLCASSPIPGQNQPQHFGDGTRLSIL.

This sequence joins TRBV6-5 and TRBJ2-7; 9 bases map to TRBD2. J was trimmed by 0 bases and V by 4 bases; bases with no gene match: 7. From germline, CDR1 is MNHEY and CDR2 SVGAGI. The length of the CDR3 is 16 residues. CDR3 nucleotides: TGTGCCAGCAGTTCCTTAGCGGGGGCCCTCTCCTACGAGCAGTACTTC. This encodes CASSSLAGALSYEQYF.

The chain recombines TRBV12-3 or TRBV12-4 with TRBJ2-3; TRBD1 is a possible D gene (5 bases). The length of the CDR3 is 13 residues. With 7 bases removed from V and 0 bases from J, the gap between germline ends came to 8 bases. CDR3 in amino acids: CASTAGSTDTQYF. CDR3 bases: TGTGCCAGCACCGCAGGGAGCACAGATACGCAGTATTTT.

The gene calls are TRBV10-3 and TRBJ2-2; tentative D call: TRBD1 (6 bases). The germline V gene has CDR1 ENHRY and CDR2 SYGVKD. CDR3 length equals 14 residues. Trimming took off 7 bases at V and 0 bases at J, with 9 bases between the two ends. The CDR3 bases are TGTGCCATCAAACAGGGACCGAACACCGGGGAGCTGTTTTTT. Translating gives CAIKQGPNTGELFF.

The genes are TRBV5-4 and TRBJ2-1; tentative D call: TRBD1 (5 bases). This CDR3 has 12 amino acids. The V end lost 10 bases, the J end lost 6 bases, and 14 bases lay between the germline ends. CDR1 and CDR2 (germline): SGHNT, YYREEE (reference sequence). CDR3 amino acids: CAWREGANEQFF. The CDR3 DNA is TGTGCCTGGCGTGAAGGGGCCAATGAGCAGTTCTTC.

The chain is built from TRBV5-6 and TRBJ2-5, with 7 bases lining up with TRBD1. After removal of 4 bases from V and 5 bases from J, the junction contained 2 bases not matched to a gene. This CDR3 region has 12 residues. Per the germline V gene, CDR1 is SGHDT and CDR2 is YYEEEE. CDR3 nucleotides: TGTGCCAGCAGCACAGGGGTGGAGACCCAGTACTTC. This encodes CASSTGVETQYF. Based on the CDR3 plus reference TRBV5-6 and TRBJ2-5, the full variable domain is DAGVTQSPTHLIKTRGQQVTLRCSPKSGHDTVSWYQQALGQGPQFIFQYYEEEERQRGNFPDRFSGHQFPNYSSELNVNALLLGDSALYLCASSTGVETQYFGPGTRLLVL.

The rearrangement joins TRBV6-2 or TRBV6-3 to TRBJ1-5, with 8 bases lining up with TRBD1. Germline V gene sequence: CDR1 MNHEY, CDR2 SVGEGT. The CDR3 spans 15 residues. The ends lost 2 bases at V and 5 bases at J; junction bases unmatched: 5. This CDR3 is CASSYLQGADQPQHF. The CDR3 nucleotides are TGTGCCAGCAGTTACCTGCAGGGGGCTGATCAGCCCCAGCATTTT.

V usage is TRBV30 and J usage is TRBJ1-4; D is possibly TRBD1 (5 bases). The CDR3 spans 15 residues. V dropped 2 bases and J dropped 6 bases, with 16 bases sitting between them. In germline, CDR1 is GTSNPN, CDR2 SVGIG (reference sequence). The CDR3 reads CAWSPKTAGHEKLFF. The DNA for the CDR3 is TGTGCCTGGAGTCCCAAGACAGCAGGGCATGAAAAACTGTTTTTT.

The CDR3 DNA sequence: TGTGCCACCAGTGACCTTAAAGGGGTCGGGACAGGGGGGCTCAATGAGCAGTTCTTC. Its protein is CATSDLKGVGTGGLNEQFF. The chain uses TRBV24-1 and TRBJ2-1; 11 bases line up with TRBD1. The CDR3 runs 19 residues. Trimming cost V 4 bases and J 6 bases; bases outside gene matches: 16. Per the germline V gene, CDR1 is KGHDR and CDR2 is SFDVKD.

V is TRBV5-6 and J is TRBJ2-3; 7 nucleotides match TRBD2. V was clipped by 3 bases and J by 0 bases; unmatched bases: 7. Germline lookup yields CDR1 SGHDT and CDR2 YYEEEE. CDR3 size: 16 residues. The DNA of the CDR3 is TGTGCCAGCAGCTCGGGAGCGGGGCTTAGCACAGATACGCAGTATTTT. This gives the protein CASSSGAGLSTDTQYF.

The CDR3 DNA reads as TGTGCCAGCAGCGTTCACCCCACCAGCGGGGGCACAGATACGCAGTATTTT. This sequence encodes CASSVHPTSGGTDTQYF. The chain is built from TRBV9 and TRBJ2-3; 7 nucleotides align to TRBD2. J lost 1 base, V lost 2 bases, and 10 bases had no gene match. The CDR3 is 17 amino acids. CDR1 and CDR2 (germline): SGDLS, YYNGEE.

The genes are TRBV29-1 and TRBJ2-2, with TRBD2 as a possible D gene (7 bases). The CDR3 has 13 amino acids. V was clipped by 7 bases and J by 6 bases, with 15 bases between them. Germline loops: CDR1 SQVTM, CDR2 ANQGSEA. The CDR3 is CSAVGGGAGELFF. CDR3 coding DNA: TGCAGCGCGGTGGGAGGGGGTGCCGGGGAGCTGTTTTTT.

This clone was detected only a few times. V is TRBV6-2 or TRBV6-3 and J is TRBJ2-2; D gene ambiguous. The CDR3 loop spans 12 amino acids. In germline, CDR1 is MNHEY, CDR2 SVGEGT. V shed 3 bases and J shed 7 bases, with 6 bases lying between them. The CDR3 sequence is CASSYPSGELFF. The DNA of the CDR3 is TGTGCCAGCAGTTATCCCAGCGGGGAGCTGTTTTTT.

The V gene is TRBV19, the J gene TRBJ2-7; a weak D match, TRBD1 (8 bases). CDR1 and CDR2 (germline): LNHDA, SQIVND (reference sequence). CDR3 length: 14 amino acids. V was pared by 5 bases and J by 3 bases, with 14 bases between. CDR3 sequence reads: CASSLQGGIYEQYF. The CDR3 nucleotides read TGTGCCAGTAGTCTACAGGGGGGGATCTACGAGCAGTACTTC.

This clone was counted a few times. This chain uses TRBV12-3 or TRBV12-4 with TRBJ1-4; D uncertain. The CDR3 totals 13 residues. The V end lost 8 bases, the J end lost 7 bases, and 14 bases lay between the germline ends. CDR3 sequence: CASLRRTGEKLFF. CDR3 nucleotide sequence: TGTGCCAGCCTCCGGCGTACGGGTGAAAAACTGTTTTTT.